Listed below are T cell receptor beta chains from one sample, sequenced in a study of blood T cells in healthy people across ages. TCRdb reprocessed the 5' RACE reads via MiXCR and lists one record per CDR3 protein. Of about 1.4 million distinct CDR3 sequences listed, roughly 64% were seen once; the top ten hold over 6.5%. Sequencing input: blood. Every receptor here comes from a man aged 18 to 29 in good health. Both conserved end residues are part of each CDR3. D genes are given only for firm matches. Clone size is given for some rows only: seen once, a few or many times, or a class if the clone is expanded.

>17|NA|TRBV7-6|NA|TRBJ2-1
TGTGCCAGCAGCCCCTCGTCACTTTTCATCACCTACAATGAGCAGTTCTTC
CASSPSSLFITYNEQFF
>15|NA|TRBV27|TRBD1|TRBJ2-5
TGTGCCAGCAGCCAGGGGGTAGCGAAGCAAGAGGCCCAGTACTTC
CASSQGVAKQEAQYF
>16|NA|TRBV11-2|TRBD1|TRBJ1-4
TGTGCCAGCAGCTTAAACTGGGGACAGGGAAACGAAAAACTGTTTTTT
CASSLNWGQGNEKLFF
>15|NA|TRBV7-2|NA|TRBJ2-1
TGTGCCAGCAGCTTAGAGGAGGGGGGCGGGTATGAGCAGTTCTTC
CASSLEEGGGYEQFF
>16|NA|TRBV20-1|TRBD2|TRBJ2-1
TGCAGTGCTAGAGATTATGTCCTAGCGGGGGGAACAGTGCAGTTCTTC
CSARDYVLAGGTVQFF
>15|once|TRBV7-9|TRBD1|TRBJ2-5
TGTGCCAGCAGCCCAATGACAGGGGAGGAGGAGACCCAGTACTTC
CASSPMTGEEETQYF
>12|NA|TRBV18|NA|TRBJ1-1
TGTGCCAGCTCACTGCAGACAGGACAAGCTTTCTTT
CASSLQTGQAFF
>13|few|TRBV4-2|NA|TRBJ2-5
TGTGCCAGCAGGCCTCCCAGCCAAGAGACCCAGTACTTC
CASRPPSQETQYF
>15|NA|TRBV4-1|NA|TRBJ2-3
TGCGCCAGCAGCCAAGGGCAGGTTAGCACAGATACGCAGTATTTT
CASSQGQVSTDTQYF
>13|few|TRBV6-1|TRBD1|TRBJ1-1
TGTGCCAGCAATCGGGACAGCAACACTGAAGCTTTCTTT
CASNRDSNTEAFF
>14|few|TRBV5-1|NA|TRBJ1-4
TGCGCCAGCCGAAACAAAACCGGGAGTGAAAAACTGTTTTTT
CASRNKTGSEKLFF
>13|NA|TRBV20-1|TRBD1|TRBJ1-5
TGCAGTGCTAGCGGGACAGCCTATCAGCCCCAGCATTTT
CSASGTAYQPQHF
>12|NA|TRBV20-1|NA|TRBJ1-2
TGCAGTGCCACGCGCCAGGACTATGGCTACACCTTC
CSATRQDYGYTF
>16|NA|TRBV6-6|NA|TRBJ1-1
TGTGCCAGCAGTCTTATCGCGCTGGGGGGGCAGGGTGAAGCTTTCTTT
CASSLIALGGQGEAFF
>14|NA|TRBV6-1|NA|TRBJ2-7
TGTGCCAGCACTCAAGAATGGGGGGTGTACGAGCAGTACTTC
CASTQEWGVYEQYF
>13|few|TRBV27|NA|TRBJ2-7
TGTGCCAGCAGTTTATCGAACAGGGCCGAGCAGTACTTC
CASSLSNRAEQYF
>14|NA|TRBV4-1|TRBD2|TRBJ2-1
TGCGCCAGCAGCAGGACTAGCGGGAGCGATGAGCAGTTCTTC
CASSRTSGSDEQFF
>15|NA|TRBV20-1|TRBD2|TRBJ2-5
TGCAGTGCTAGGCACTTCGGGACTAGCGAAGAGACCCAGTACTTC
CSARHFGTSEETQYF
>14|NA|TRBV29-1|NA|TRBJ2-6
TGCAGCGTTGCCTCATTGTCTGGGGCCAACGTCCTGACTTTC
CSVASLSGANVLTF
>16|few|TRBV5-4|NA|TRBJ2-1
TGTGCCAGCAGCTTAGACGGACAGAGCTCCTACAATGAGCAGTTCTTC
CASSLDGQSSYNEQFF
>14|NA|TRBV7-9|TRBD1|TRBJ2-4
TGTGCCAGCAGCTCACAGGGGGCTTTGAACATTCAGTACTTC
CASSSQGALNIQYF
>14|NA|TRBV5-1|TRBD2|TRBJ2-1
TGCGCCAGCAGGTCGGGACTAGGAGTCGGTGAGCAGTTCTTC
CASRSGLGVGEQFF